This TCR beta chain was sequenced in a study of cytomegalovirus exposure and HLA in healthy donors. Study findings and constraints: Later analysis demonstrated an association between a missense DCLRE1C variant and TCR beta V- and J-gene trimming. Among immune exposure information, only CMV serostatus was available.

Details on this clone: Its antigen is still unknown. One junction end disagrees with the germline gene, perhaps due to a read error.

The primer mix had 60 Vbeta and 13 Jbeta primers. Only in-frame clones appear in the TCRdb table, and some are missing; sequencing was by immunoSEQ multiplex PCR. The top ten clones hold around an eighth of a sample with roughly 120,000 clones, over 65% of them seen once. There are 16 residues in the CDR3. The germline gives CDR1 SGHDN, CDR2 FVKESK. The genes are TRBV14 and TRBJ1-3, with D possibly TRBD1 on 5 matching bases. The sequenced sample consisted of PBMCs. The receptor was isolated from a man aged 30-40 years in good health and CMV-seropositive. The CDR3 protein is CASSRGGTSSGNTVYF. In DNA form, the CDR3 reads TGTGCCAGCAGCCGCGGGGGGACCAGCTCTGGAAACACCGTATATTTT.